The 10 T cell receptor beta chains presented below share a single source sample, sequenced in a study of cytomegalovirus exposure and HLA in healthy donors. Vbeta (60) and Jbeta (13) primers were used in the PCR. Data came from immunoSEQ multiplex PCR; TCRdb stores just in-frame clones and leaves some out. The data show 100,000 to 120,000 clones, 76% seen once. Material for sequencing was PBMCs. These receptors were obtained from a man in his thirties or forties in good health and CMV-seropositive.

CDR3 nucleotide sequence: TGTGCCAGCAAGGTAGGGGGAAGCAATCAGCCCCAGCATTTT. It yields the protein CASKVGGSNQPQHF. The chain joins TRBV28 to TRBJ1-5; tentative D call: TRBD1 (6 bases). The CDR3 covers 14 residues. Germline V gene lookup returns CDR1 MDHEN and CDR2 SYDVKM. V was clipped by 7 bases and J by 1 base, with 11 bases between them.

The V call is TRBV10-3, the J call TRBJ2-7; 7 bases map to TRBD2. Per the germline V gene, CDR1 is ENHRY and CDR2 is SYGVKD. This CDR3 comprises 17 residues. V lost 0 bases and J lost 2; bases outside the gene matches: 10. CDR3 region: CAISESRAGTTAYEQYF. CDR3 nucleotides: TGTGCCATCAGTGAGTCCCGAGCGGGGACTACGGCCTACGAGCAGTACTTC.

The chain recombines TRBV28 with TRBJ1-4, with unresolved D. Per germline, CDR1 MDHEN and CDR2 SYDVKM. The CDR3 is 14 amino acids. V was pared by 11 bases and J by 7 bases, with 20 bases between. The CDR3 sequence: CAGGERQWGEKLFF. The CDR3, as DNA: TGTGCCGGCGGGGAAAGGCAGTGGGGTGAAAAACTGTTTTTT.

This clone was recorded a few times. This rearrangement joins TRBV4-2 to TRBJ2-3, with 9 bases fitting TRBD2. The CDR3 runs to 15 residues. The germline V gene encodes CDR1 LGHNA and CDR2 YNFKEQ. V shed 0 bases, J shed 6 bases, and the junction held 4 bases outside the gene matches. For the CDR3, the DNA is TGTGCCAGCAGCCAAGAGCGCGGGGGGGCGGATACGCAGTATTTT. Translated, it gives CASSQERGGADTQYF.

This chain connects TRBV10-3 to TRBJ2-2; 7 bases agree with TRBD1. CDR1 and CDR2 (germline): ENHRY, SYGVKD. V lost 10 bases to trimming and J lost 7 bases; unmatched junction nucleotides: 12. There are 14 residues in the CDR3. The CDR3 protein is CATGSGTVVGELFF. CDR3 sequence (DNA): TGTGCCACCGGATCCGGGACAGTGGTCGGGGAGCTGTTTTTT.

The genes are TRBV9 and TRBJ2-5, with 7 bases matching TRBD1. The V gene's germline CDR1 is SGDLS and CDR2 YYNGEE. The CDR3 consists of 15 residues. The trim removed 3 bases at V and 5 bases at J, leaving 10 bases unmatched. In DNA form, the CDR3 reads TGTGCCAGCAGCGGGGGGACAGCTTACTACGAGACCCAGTACTTC. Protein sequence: CASSGGTAYYETQYF.

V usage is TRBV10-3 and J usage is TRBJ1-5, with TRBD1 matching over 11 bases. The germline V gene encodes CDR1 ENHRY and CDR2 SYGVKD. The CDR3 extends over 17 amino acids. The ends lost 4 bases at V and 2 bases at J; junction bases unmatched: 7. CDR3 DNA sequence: TGTGCCATCAGTGCGGGGACAGGGGGAAACGGCAATCAGCCCCAGCATTTT. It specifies CAISAGTGGNGNQPQHF.

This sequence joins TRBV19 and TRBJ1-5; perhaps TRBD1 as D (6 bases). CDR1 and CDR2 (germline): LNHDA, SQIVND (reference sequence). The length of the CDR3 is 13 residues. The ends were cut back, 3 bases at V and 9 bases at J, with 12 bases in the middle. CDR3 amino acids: CASSIGGARPQHF. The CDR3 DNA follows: TGTGCCAGTAGTATCGGGGGGGCTCGGCCCCAGCATTTT.

The CDR3 sequence: CASSATGYEKLFF. The CDR3 DNA is TGTGCCAGCAGCGCAACAGGGTATGAAAAACTGTTTTTT. V is TRBV9 and J is TRBJ1-4, with D perhaps matching TRBD1 (6 bases). Trimming left V 3 bases short and J 6 bases short, with 9 bases between. Per germline, CDR1 SGDLS and CDR2 YYNGEE. The CDR3 is 13 residues long.

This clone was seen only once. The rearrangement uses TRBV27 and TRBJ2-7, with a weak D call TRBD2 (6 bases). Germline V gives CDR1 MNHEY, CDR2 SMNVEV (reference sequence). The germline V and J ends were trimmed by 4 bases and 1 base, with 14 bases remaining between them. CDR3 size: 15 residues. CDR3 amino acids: CASSSTLAGSYEQYF. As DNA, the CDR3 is TGTGCCAGCAGTTCCACTCTGGCGGGATCCTACGAGCAGTACTTC.